The source of this T cell receptor beta chain is a study of Ad26.COV2.S vaccination and SARS-CoV-2 variants. Across the study: Intramuscular Ad26.COV2.S at 5x10^10 or 1x10^11 viral particles.

The data were produced by immunoSEQ multiplex PCR, yet TCRdb's version contains in-frame clones alone and is incomplete. The profile covers hundreds of thousands of clones, with roughly 90% appearing a single time and approximately 1.5% taken by the ten largest. As for this clone: The target antigen is unknown.

The treatment here: approximately 18 received Ad26.COV2.S at low or high dose, single or two shots; several received placebo; per-sample allocation not given. It was on day 63 after the first vaccine or placebo injection that samples were taken. An adult donor aged 18-55 years was enrolled in Boston. The CDR3 consists of 15 residues. V was cut by 0 bases and J by 6 bases, with 12 bases left in between. The V gene's germline CDR1 is LNHDA and CDR2 SQIVND (reference sequence). General study results and limits: In vaccinated individuals, spike-specific CD8+ and CD4+ T cell responses reportedly displayed substantial breadth. Vaccine and placebo recipients had comparable breadth of non-spike TCRs.

This chain uses TRBV19 with TRBJ2-4; TRBD2 is a possible D gene (6 bases). Material: peripheral blood, obtained in a trial of Ad26.COV2.S vaccine versus placebo. The sequence was collected from a person aged 18-60 years who received the Ad26.COV2.S COVID-19 vaccine or a placebo. The CDR3 sequence is CASSIERGGGNIQYF. CDR3 sequence (DNA): TGTGCCAGTAGTATAGAGCGGGGTGGGGGAAACATTCAGTACTTC.